Below are 18 T cell receptor beta chains sequenced from a single sample in a study of OX40 agonist ivuxolimab in advanced cancers. The data were produced by immunoSEQ multiplex PCR, yet TCRdb's version contains in-frame clones alone and is incomplete. The sample carries some 70,000 clones, approximately 90% recorded once. Sequences were derived from CD4+ or CD8+ T cells sorted from blood, sampled in a trial of the OX40 agonist ivuxolimab. The source of these receptors is an adult with an advanced solid tumor such as melanoma, head and neck, liver or kidney cancer.

This rearrangement joins TRBV19 to TRBJ2-5; weak D call: TRBD1 (7 bases). Germline loops: CDR1 LNHDA, CDR2 SQIVND (reference sequence). Deletions cut 5 bases from V and 6 bases from J, with 22 bases between. The CDR3 contains 16 residues. In nucleotides, the CDR3 is TGTGCCAGTAGTGCCCAGGGGGGAAGGGGCCTGAAGACCCAGTACTTC. The encoded protein is CASSAQGGRGLKTQYF. The whole variable domain, remainder taken from reference TRBV19 and TRBJ2-5, is DGGITQSPKYLFRKEGQNVTLSCEQNLNHDAMYWYRQDPGQGLRLIYYSQIVNDFQKGDIAEGYSVSREKKESFPLTVTSAQKNPTAFYLCASSAQGGRGLKTQYFGPGTRLLVL.

The rearrangement links TRBV6-5 to TRBJ2-7, with 9 positions matching TRBD1. This CDR3 is built from 15 residues. Per the germline V gene, CDR1 is MNHEY and CDR2 is SVGAGI. Losses at the gene ends were 5 bases for V and 2 bases for J; bases not matched to a gene: 7. The CDR3 sequence: CASSSTGGVPYEQYF. CDR3 in DNA: TGTGCCAGCAGTAGTACAGGGGGCGTCCCCTACGAGCAGTACTTC.

V usage is TRBV30 and J usage is TRBJ1-5, with no clear D. Germline lookup yields CDR1 GTSNPN and CDR2 SVGIG (reference sequence). The CDR3 is 12 amino acids. V was cut by 5 bases and J by 3 bases, with 8 bases left in between. The CDR3 here is CAWGQDNQPQHF. The CDR3 DNA reads TGTGCCTGGGGGCAGGACAATCAGCCCCAGCATTTT.

The rearrangement links TRBV14 to TRBJ2-7, with 11 bases matching TRBD1. The germline V gene encodes CDR1 SGHDN and CDR2 FVKESK. This CDR3 has 17 amino acids. Trimming removed 4 bases from V and 2 bases from J; junction bases left unmatched: 10. The CDR3: CASSPKFRGQGAYEQYF. CDR3 DNA sequence: TGTGCCAGCAGCCCCAAGTTTAGGGGACAGGGGGCCTACGAGCAGTACTTC. The full variable domain, in which reference TRBV14 and TRBJ2-7 provide the parts outside the CDR3, is EAGVTQFPSHSVIEKGQTVTLRCDPISGHDNLYWYRRVMGKEIKFLLHFVKESKQDESGMPNNRFLAERTGGTYSTLKVQPAELEDSGVYFCASSPKFRGQGAYEQYFGPGTRLTVT.

CDR3 bases: TGTGCCAGCAGCTCTGGACTAGCGGGGGGTTACAATGAGCAGTTCTTC. This sequence encodes CASSSGLAGGYNEQFF. This chain uses TRBV5-4 with TRBJ2-1, with 14 bases matching TRBD2. V dropped 3 bases and J dropped 4; count of bases not matched to a gene: 3. This CDR3 has 16 amino acids. Germline loops: CDR1 SGHNT, CDR2 YYREEE (reference sequence).

This sequence joins TRBV5-4 and TRBJ1-1, with D perhaps TRBD1 (6 bases). V lost 0 bases and J 4 bases, leaving 10 bases between the germline ends. The germline V gene encodes CDR1 SGHNT and CDR2 YYREEE (reference sequence). The CDR3 contains 14 residues. The DNA for the CDR3 is TGTGCCAGCAGCTTGGTTTCAGGGGTCACTGAAGCTTTCTTT. Protein sequence: CASSLVSGVTEAFF.

This clone was seen only once. This rearrangement joins TRBV7-2 to TRBJ1-4; 7 bases align to TRBD1. The CDR3 runs to 14 residues. The J segment lost 6 bases and the V segment lost 8 bases, leaving 9 bases of the junction unmatched. Per the germline V gene, CDR1 is SGHTA and CDR2 is FQGNSA. The CDR3 DNA sequence: TGTGCCAGCTCACATTCCAGGGGGGATGAAAAACTGTTTTTT. This translates into CASSHSRGDEKLFF. Looking up the rest from reference TRBV7-2 and TRBJ1-4 gives the full variable domain: GAGVSQSPSNKVTEKGKDVELRCDPISGHTALYWYRQSLGQGLEFLIYFQGNSAPDKSGLPSDRFSAERTGGSVSTLTIQRTQQEDSAVYLCASSHSRGDEKLFFGSGTQLSVL.

The CDR3 reads CASSDPAGRTGELFF. In nucleotides, the CDR3 is TGCGCCAGCAGTGATCCAGCGGGGAGGACCGGGGAGCTGTTTTTT. J is TRBJ2-2 and V is TRBV10-2, with TRBD2 matching 7 bases. This CDR3 is 15 amino acids long. Germline lookup yields CDR1 WSHSY and CDR2 SAAADI. The trim removed 3 bases at V and 5 bases at J, leaving 6 bases unmatched.

The chain combines TRBV5-1 with TRBJ1-6; possible D gene TRBD1, 6 bases. Trimming left V 0 bases short and J 8 bases short, with 9 bases between. The CDR3 is 14 residues long. In germline, CDR1 is SGHRS, CDR2 YFSETQ. CDR3 nucleotides: TGCGCCAGCAGCTTGGCCGGACAGCATTCACCCCTCCACTTT. It translates to CASSLAGQHSPLHF. Full variable domain (rest looked up from reference TRBV5-1 and TRBJ1-6): KAGVTQTPRYLIKTRGQQVTLSCSPISGHRSVSWYQQTPGQGLQFLFEYFSETQRNKGNFPGRFSGRQFSNSRSEMNVSTLELGDSALYLCASSLAGQHSPLHFGNGTRLTVT.

This clone showed up just a few times. The chain combines TRBV10-3 with TRBJ1-2; D may be TRBD1 (5 bases). The CDR3 runs to 11 residues. V lost 6 bases, J lost 7 bases, and 9 bases lay in between. Germline V lookup: CDR1 ENHRY, CDR2 SYGVKD. The DNA of the CDR3 is TGTGCCATCAGGAGGGGCAGTGGCTACACCTTC. It codes for CAIRRGSGYTF.

The chain couples TRBV5-1 to TRBJ2-5, with D possibly matching TRBD1 (6 bases). V shed 4 bases and J shed 3 bases, with 10 bases lying between them. CDR3 length equals 13 residues. Looked up from germline, CDR1 is SGHRS and CDR2 is YFSETQ. The CDR3 sequence is CASSTGQKETQYF. For the CDR3, the DNA is TGCGCCAGCAGCACAGGACAGAAAGAGACCCAGTACTTC.

CDR3 amino acids: CASTKRTSGADTQYF. DNA for the CDR3: TGCGCCAGCACTAAGCGGACTAGCGGGGCAGATACGCAGTATTTT. J is TRBJ2-3 and V is TRBV5-1; TRBD2 aligns across 12 bases. Germline V gene sequence: CDR1 SGHRS, CDR2 YFSETQ. This CDR3 is 15 amino acids long. Trimming removed 6 bases from V and 4 bases from J; junction bases left unmatched: 6.

V is TRBV7-2 and J is TRBJ2-7; D ambiguous. Deletions cut 0 bases from V and 3 bases from J, with 9 bases between. Germline V gene sequence: CDR1 SGHTA, CDR2 FQGNSA. The CDR3 runs 14 residues. This CDR3 is CASSLAARFYEQYF. CDR3 DNA sequence: TGTGCCAGCAGCTTAGCCGCCAGGTTCTACGAGCAGTACTTC. The full variable domain, rest sourced from reference TRBV7-2 and TRBJ2-7, is GAGVSQSPSNKVTEKGKDVELRCDPISGHTALYWYRQSLGQGLEFLIYFQGNSAPDKSGLPSDRFSAERTGGSVSTLTIQRTQQEDSAVYLCASSLAARFYEQYFGPGTRLTVT.

V and J are TRBV5-1 and TRBJ2-1, with 7 bases fitting TRBD2. This CDR3 comprises 16 residues. Per the germline V gene, CDR1 is SGHRS and CDR2 is YFSETQ. V lost 2 bases to trimming and J lost 1 base; unmatched junction nucleotides: 6. In nucleotides, the CDR3 is TGCGCCAGCAGCTTATTAGCGGGTGAATCCTACAATGAGCAGTTCTTC. It is translated as CASSLLAGESYNEQFF.

The chain joins TRBV19 to TRBJ1-5; D not resolved. Germline CDR1 and CDR2: LNHDA and SQIVND (reference sequence). With 1 base removed from V and 2 bases from J, the gap between germline ends came to 12 bases. This CDR3 contains 16 residues. The CDR3, as DNA: TGTGCCAGTAGTATAGGTGAGGGAAGTGGCAATCAGCCCCAGCATTTT. Protein sequence: CASSIGEGSGNQPQHF.

The chain recombines TRBV12-5 with TRBJ1-5, with a tentative D call TRBD1 (5 bases). The CDR3 contains 13 residues. CDR1 LGHNT and CDR2 FRNRAP come from the germline V gene. Trimming took off 9 bases at V and 3 bases at J, with 12 bases between the two ends. The CDR3 sequence: CASGQGPNQPQHF. The CDR3 bases are TGTGCTAGCGGGCAGGGACCCAATCAGCCCCAGCATTTT.

V and J are TRBV10-1 and TRBJ1-2, with a weak D call TRBD1 (5 bases). The V end lost 2 bases, the J end lost 7 bases, and 11 bases lay between the germline ends. CDR1 is WNHNN, CDR2 SYGVQD, per germline (reference sequence). The CDR3 is made up of 13 amino acids. The CDR3 region is CASSEAGASGYTF. The CDR3 DNA is TGCGCCAGCAGTGAGGCCGGGGCGTCTGGCTACACCTTC.

In this sample, this clone turned up once. V is TRBV11-2 and J is TRBJ2-2; D ambiguous. From germline, CDR1 is SGHAT and CDR2 FQNNGV. V lost 0 bases and J 10 bases, leaving 12 bases between the germline ends. The CDR3 totals 14 residues. The DNA of the CDR3 is TGTGCCAGCAGCTTAGATGCGGTCCTTTCGGAGCTGTTTTTT. Amino acids: CASSLDAVLSELFF. Complete variable domain (other parts from reference TRBV11-2 and TRBJ2-2): EAGVAQSPRYKIIEKRQSVAFWCNPISGHATLYWYQQILGQGPKLLIQFQNNGVVDDSQLPKDRFSAERLKGVDSTLKIQPAKLEDSAVYLCASSLDAVLSELFFGEGSRLTVL.